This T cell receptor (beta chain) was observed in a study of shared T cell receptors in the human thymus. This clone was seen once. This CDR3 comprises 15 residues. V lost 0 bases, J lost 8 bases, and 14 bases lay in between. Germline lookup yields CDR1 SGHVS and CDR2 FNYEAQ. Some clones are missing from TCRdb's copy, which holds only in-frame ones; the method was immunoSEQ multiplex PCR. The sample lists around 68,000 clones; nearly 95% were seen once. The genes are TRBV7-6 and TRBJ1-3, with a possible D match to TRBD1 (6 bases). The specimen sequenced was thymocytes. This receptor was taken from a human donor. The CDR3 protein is CASSLATGKGDTIYF. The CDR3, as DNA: TGTGCCAGCAGCTTAGCCACGGGCAAGGGGGACACCATATATTTT.